This T cell receptor beta chain comes out of a study of neurological immune-mediated disorders. The CDR3 extends over 14 amino acids. The V end was cut by 6 bases, the J end by 4 bases, with 14 bases between. The germline CDR1 and CDR2 sequences are SGHRS and YFSETQ. This clonotype was seen repeatedly, ten times or more. TCRdb reanalysed the 5' RACE reads using MiXCR and keeps one entry per CDR3 protein. Of 30,000 to 40,000 distinct CDR3 sequences in the sample, over 8.5% were seen once. Regarding time point: technical triplicate 1. This receptor was identified in a man in his fifties or sixties with HTLV-1-associated myelopathy (HAM/TSP). The sample consisted of PBMCs. This sequence joins TRBV5-1 and TRBJ2-1; TRBD2 is a possible D gene (6 bases). The CDR3: CASNPRDSYNEQFF. The CDR3 DNA sequence: TGCGCCAGCAACCCCCGGGACTCATACAATGAGCAGTTCTTC.